The 18 T cell receptor beta chains listed next were all sequenced from one sample in a study of blood T cell repertoires in COVID-19. The data were produced by immunoSEQ multiplex PCR, yet TCRdb's version contains in-frame clones alone and is incomplete. This sample has approximately 100,000 clones, with 85% to 90% found just once. Sequenced input: peripheral blood. Receptors were obtained from an elderly woman with acute or convalescent COVID-19.

V is TRBV6-5 and J is TRBJ1-6; no reliable D call. Trimming pared 6 bases from V and 8 bases from J, leaving 17 bases between. CDR3 length: 15 amino acids. Per the germline V gene, CDR1 is MNHEY and CDR2 is SVGAGI. The CDR3 DNA follows: TGTGCCAGCAGACTCAGGAGGCACCTCGATTCACCCCTCCACTTT. Amino acids: CASRLRRHLDSPLHF.

This clone occurred once. This sequence joins TRBV20-1 and TRBJ1-1, with D perhaps TRBD1 (6 bases). Per the germline V gene, CDR1 is DFQATT and CDR2 is SNEGSKA (reference sequence). The CDR3 totals 11 residues. V lost 6 bases, J lost 11 bases, and 16 bases lay in between. The CDR3: CSAQIGGRAFF. In DNA form, the CDR3 reads TGCAGTGCCCAGATCGGGGGGCGGGCTTTCTTT.

The chain couples TRBV4-1 to TRBJ1-4, with a tentative D call TRBD1 (5 bases). The CDR3 runs to 16 residues. V gave up 5 bases and J gave up 8 bases, with 21 bases separating them. Germline lookup yields CDR1 MGHRA and CDR2 YSYEKL. The CDR3 DNA follows: TGCGCCAGCAGCTTCGCCGGAGGGGCTTATCAGGAAAAACTGTTTTTT. It specifies CASSFAGGAYQEKLFF.

The chain carries TRBV18 and TRBJ2-5; 7 bases are shared with TRBD1. J gave up 4 bases and V 8 bases, and 13 bases lay outside the gene matches. The CDR3 runs 15 residues. CDR1 is KGHSH and CDR2 is LQKENI in the germline V gene. CDR3 in amino acids: CASARIQGIGETQYF. CDR3 DNA sequence: TGTGCCAGCGCGCGAATACAGGGGATTGGAGAGACCCAGTACTTC.

This chain links TRBV2 with TRBJ2-7; the D gene is possibly TRBD1 (6 bases). Trimming took off 1 base at V and 2 bases at J, with 6 bases between the two ends. The germline V gene has CDR1 SNHLY and CDR2 FYNNEI. The CDR3 spans 13 residues. The CDR3 DNA sequence: TGTGCCAGCAGTGAAGGGGACACCTACGAGCAGTACTTC. This codes for CASSEGDTYEQYF. Complete variable domain (other parts from reference TRBV2 and TRBJ2-7): EPEVTQTPSHQVTQMGQEVILRCVPISNHLYFYWYRQILGQKVEFLVSFYNNEISEKSEIFDDQFSVERPDGSNFTLKIRSTKLEDSAMYFCASSEGDTYEQYFGPGTRLTVT.

The rearrangement uses TRBV20-1 and TRBJ2-7; D unresolved. Germline lookup yields CDR1 DFQATT and CDR2 SNEGSKA (reference sequence). The CDR3 is made up of 12 amino acids. Trimming pared 5 bases from V and 4 bases from J, leaving 12 bases between. The CDR3 nucleotides read TGCAGTGCTGGTGCAGGCCAATACGAGCAGTACTTC. It encodes CSAGAGQYEQYF.

In this sample, this clone turned up once. The chain couples TRBV9 to TRBJ2-1; 8 nucleotides agree with TRBD2. The CDR3 runs to 14 residues. The germline CDR1 and CDR2 sequences are SGDLS and YYNGEE. J gave up 3 bases and V 2 bases, and 1 base lay outside the gene matches. The CDR3 spells CASSVGGDYNEQFF. CDR3 DNA sequence: TGTGCCAGCAGCGTCGGGGGGGACTACAATGAGCAGTTCTTC. The variable domain in full, with the rest retrieved from reference TRBV9 and TRBJ2-1, is DSGVTQTPKHLITATGQRVTLRCSPRSGDLSVYWYQQSLDQGLQFLIQYYNGEERAKGNILERFSAQQFPDLHSELNLSSLELGDSALYFCASSVGGDYNEQFFGPGTRLTVL.

The chain joins TRBV7-6 to TRBJ2-1; 7 nucleotides line up with TRBD1. The V gene's germline CDR1 is SGHVS and CDR2 FNYEAQ. This CDR3 contains 15 residues. V was clipped by 0 bases and J by 5 bases; unmatched bases: 4. CDR3 DNA: TGTGCCAGCAGCTTAGCTGAGGGGGCAAACAATGAGCAGTTCTTC. It yields the protein CASSLAEGANNEQFF.

The J gene is TRBJ2-3, the V gene TRBV7-5; TRBD1, the table's D call, was not compared with the DNA. TRBV7-5 is a known pseudogene. This CDR3 spans 16 amino acids. CDR3 DNA: TGTGTCAGAAGCACAGGACAGGGTTTCTTCGACGATACGCAGTATTTT. It encodes CVRSTGQGFFDDTQYF.

This chain uses TRBV27 with TRBJ2-5; TRBD2 might be the D (6 bases). This CDR3 region has 15 residues. Germline V CDR1 and CDR2: MNHEY, SMNVEV (reference sequence). V was trimmed by 2 bases and J by 3 bases, leaving 13 bases between them. CDR3 amino acids: CASSLVWTTEETQYF. CDR3 nucleotides: TGTGCCAGCAGTTTAGTGTGGACTACCGAAGAGACCCAGTACTTC.

The rearrangement uses TRBV5-1 and TRBJ2-7, with 11 bases identical to TRBD1. Germline V gives CDR1 SGHRS, CDR2 YFSETQ. The CDR3 totals 15 residues. V shed 3 bases, J shed 7 bases, and the junction held 9 bases outside the gene matches. The CDR3 is CASSSSGTGGGEQYF. The CDR3 DNA follows: TGCGCCAGCAGCTCATCCGGGACAGGGGGTGGGGAGCAGTACTTC.

The chain couples TRBV18 to TRBJ2-3; 10 bases fit TRBD2. Germline loops: CDR1 KGHSH, CDR2 LQKENI. There are 14 residues in the CDR3. The V and J ends lost 4 bases and 6 bases, in that order; junction bases with no gene match: 4. The CDR3 nucleotides are TGTGCCAGCTCACAGGAGGGACTAGCGGATACGCAGTATTTT. It codes for CASSQEGLADTQYF.

J is TRBJ1-1 and V is TRBV3-1 (or the pseudogene TRBV3-2); the D is unclear. The V and J ends lost 3 bases and 1 base respectively, with 3 bases between them. This CDR3 is 12 amino acids long. Germline V gene data show CDR1 as LGHDT and CDR2 as YNNKEL (reference sequence). This CDR3 is CASSHGNTEAFF. The CDR3 coding sequence is TGTGCCAGCAGCCACGGGAACACTGAAGCTTTCTTT.

The chain combines TRBV7-9 with TRBJ1-1; D uncertain. Germline V lookup: CDR1 SEHNR, CDR2 FQNEAQ (reference sequence). This CDR3 region has 16 residues. V was pared by 2 bases and J by 2 bases, with 15 bases between. The CDR3 region is CASSLISWGGNTEAFF. DNA for the CDR3: TGTGCCAGCAGCTTAATTTCGTGGGGAGGTAACACTGAAGCTTTCTTT. Supplemented by reference TRBV7-9 and TRBJ1-1, the full variable domain reads DTGVSQNPRHKITKRGQNVTFRCDPISEHNRLYWYRQTLGQGPEFLTYFQNEAQLEKSRLLSDRFSAERPKGSFSTLEIQRTEQGDSAMYLCASSLISWGGNTEAFFGQGTRLTVV.

The J gene is TRBJ2-7, the V gene TRBV2; tentative D call: TRBD2 (5 bases). CDR3 length: 13 amino acids. The germline V gene has CDR1 SNHLY and CDR2 FYNNEI. V lost 11 bases and J lost 1, with 15 bases in between. The CDR3 sequence is CASLAVDSYEQYF. CDR3 nucleotide sequence: TGTGCCTCTCTAGCAGTCGATTCCTACGAGCAGTACTTC.

The chain is built from TRBV2 and TRBJ2-7; a weak D match, TRBD1 (6 bases). The CDR3 loop spans 15 amino acids. Between the trimmed V and J ends, which lost 0 bases and 2 bases, there was a span of 11 bases. CDR1 and CDR2 from the germline V gene are SNHLY and FYNNEI. CDR3 DNA sequence: TGTGCCAGCAGTGAAGCGGACAGTTACACCTACGAGCAGTACTTC. Amino acids: CASSEADSYTYEQYF.

The sample holds a few counts of this clone. The chain combines TRBV6-5 with TRBJ2-2; 7 bases align to TRBD2. With V trimmed by 9 bases and J by 5 bases, 6 bases remained unmatched. Germline loops: CDR1 MNHEY, CDR2 SVGAGI. The CDR3 consists of 13 residues. In DNA form, the CDR3 reads TGTGCCAGTTCCTTGGGGGGGACCGGGGAGCTGTTTTTT. Amino acid sequence: CASSLGGTGELFF.

The V call is TRBV10-1, the J call TRBJ2-1, with TRBD2 identical over 11 bases. This CDR3 is 14 amino acids long. The germline V gene has CDR1 WNHNN and CDR2 SYGVQD (reference sequence). V trimming: 3 bases; J trimming: 6 bases; junction bases outside the gene matches: 1. DNA of the CDR3: TGCGCCAGCAGTGATAGCGGGGGGGCCAATGAGCAGTTCTTC. It specifies CASSDSGGANEQFF.